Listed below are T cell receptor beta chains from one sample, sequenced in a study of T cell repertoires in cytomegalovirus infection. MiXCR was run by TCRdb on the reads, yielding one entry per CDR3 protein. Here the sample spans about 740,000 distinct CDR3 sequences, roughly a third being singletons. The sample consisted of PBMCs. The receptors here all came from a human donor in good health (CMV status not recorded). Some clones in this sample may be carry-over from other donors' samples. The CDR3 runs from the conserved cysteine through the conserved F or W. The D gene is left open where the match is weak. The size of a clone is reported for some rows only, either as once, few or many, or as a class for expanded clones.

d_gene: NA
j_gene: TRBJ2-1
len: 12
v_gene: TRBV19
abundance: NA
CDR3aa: CASSFGAYEQFF
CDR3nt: TGTGCCAGTAGTTTCGGGGCTTATGAGCAGTTCTTC

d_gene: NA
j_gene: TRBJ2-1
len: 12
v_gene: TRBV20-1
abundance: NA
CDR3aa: CSARFGDNEQFF
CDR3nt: TGCAGTGCTAGATTCGGCGACAATGAGCAGTTCTTC

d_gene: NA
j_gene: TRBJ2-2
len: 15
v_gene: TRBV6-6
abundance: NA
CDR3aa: CASSPRTFSTGELFF
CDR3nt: TGTGCCAGCTCTCCCCGGACTTTTAGTACCGGGGAGCTGTTTTTT

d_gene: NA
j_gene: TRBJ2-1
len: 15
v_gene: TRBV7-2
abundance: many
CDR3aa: CASSLLPGSYNEQFF
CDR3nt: TGTGCCAGCAGCTTACTTCCCGGCTCCTACAATGAGCAGTTCTTC

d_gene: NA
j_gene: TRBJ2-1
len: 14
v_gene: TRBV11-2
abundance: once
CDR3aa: CASSGNRVYNEQFF
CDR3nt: TGTGCCAGCAGCGGTAACCGGGTCTACAATGAGCAGTTCTTC

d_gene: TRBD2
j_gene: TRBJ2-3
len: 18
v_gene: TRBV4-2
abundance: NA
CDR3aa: CASSQGNGGAGGIDTQYF
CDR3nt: TGTGCCAGCAGCCAAGGGAACGGGGGAGCGGGGGGCATCGATACGCAGTATTTT

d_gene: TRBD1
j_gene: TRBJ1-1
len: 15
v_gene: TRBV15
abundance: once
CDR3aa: CATSAGTGANTEAFF
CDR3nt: TGTGCCACCAGCGCCGGGACAGGGGCGAACACTGAAGCTTTCTTT

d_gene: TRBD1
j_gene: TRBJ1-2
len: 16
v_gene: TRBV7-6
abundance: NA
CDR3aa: CASSLTGVQGLYGYTF
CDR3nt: TGTGCCAGCAGTCTCACAGGGGTGCAGGGCCTCTATGGCTACACCTTC

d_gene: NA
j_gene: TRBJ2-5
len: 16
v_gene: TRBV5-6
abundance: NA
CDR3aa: CASSFGLSRGRETQYF
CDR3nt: TGTGCCAGCAGCTTCGGCCTGTCCAGGGGGAGGGAGACCCAGTACTTC

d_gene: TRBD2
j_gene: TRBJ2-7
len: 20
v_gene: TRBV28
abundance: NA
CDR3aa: CASSSVVLIRLAGELYEQYF
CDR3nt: TGTGCCAGCAGTTCTGTAGTTCTCATAAGACTAGCGGGAGAATTGTACGAGCAGTACTTC

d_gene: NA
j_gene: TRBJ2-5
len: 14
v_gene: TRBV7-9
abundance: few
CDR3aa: CASSPAGGIQTQYF
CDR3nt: TGTGCCAGCAGCCCCGCGGGCGGGATCCAGACCCAGTACTTC

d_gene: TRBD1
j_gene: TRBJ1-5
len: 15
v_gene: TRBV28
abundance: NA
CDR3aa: CASRPSTGSHQPQHF
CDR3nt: TGTGCCAGCAGACCATCGACAGGGTCCCATCAGCCCCAGCATTTT

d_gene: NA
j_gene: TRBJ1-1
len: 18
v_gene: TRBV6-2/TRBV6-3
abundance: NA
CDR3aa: CASSYTTGALVMNTEAFF
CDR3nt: TGTGCCAGCAGTTACACCACAGGAGCCCTTGTTATGAACACTGAAGCTTTCTTT

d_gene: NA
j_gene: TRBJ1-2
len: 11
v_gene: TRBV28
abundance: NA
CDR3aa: CASRFEYGYTF
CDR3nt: TGTGCCAGCAGATTCGAGTATGGCTACACCTTC

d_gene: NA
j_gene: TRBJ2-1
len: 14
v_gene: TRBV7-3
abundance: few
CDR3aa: CASSLSGSLAEQFF
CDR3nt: TGTGCCAGCAGCTTATCGGGGTCTCTCGCTGAGCAGTTCTTC

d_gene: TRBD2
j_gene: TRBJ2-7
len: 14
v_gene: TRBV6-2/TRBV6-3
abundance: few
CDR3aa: CASRNLAGAHEQYF
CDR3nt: TGTGCCAGCAGGAATCTAGCGGGAGCCCACGAGCAGTACTTC

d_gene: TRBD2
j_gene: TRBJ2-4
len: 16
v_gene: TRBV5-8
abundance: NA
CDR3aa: CASSSGLAVAKNIQYF
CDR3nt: TGTGCCAGCAGCTCTGGACTAGCGGTAGCCAAAAACATTCAGTACTTC

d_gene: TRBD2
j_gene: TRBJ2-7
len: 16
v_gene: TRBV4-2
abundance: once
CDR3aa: CASSGLAGGNSYEQYF
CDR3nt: TGTGCCAGCAGCGGACTAGCGGGAGGCAATTCCTACGAGCAGTACTTC